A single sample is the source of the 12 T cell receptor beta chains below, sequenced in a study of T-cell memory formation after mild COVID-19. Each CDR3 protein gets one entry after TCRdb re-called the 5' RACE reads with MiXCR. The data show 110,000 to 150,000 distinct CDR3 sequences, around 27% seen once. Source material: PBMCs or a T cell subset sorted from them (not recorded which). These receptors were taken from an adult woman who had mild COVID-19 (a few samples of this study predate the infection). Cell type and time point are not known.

Here the CDR3 reads CSVCLWGEDTQYF. CDR3 coding DNA: TGCAGCGTTTGTCTCTGGGGGGAAGATACGCAGTATTTT. The rearrangement joins TRBV29-1 to TRBJ2-3; D is possibly TRBD2 (6 bases). Trimming shortened V by 5 bases and J by 5 bases, and 14 bases separated the two germline ends. Germline CDR1 and CDR2: SQVTM and ANQGSEA. The CDR3 contains 13 residues.

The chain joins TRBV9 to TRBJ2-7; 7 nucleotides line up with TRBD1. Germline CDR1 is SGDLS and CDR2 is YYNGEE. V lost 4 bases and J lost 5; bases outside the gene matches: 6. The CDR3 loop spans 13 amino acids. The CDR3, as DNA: TGTGCCAGCAGCCAATGGGACAGCGACGAGCAGTACTTC. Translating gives CASSQWDSDEQYF.

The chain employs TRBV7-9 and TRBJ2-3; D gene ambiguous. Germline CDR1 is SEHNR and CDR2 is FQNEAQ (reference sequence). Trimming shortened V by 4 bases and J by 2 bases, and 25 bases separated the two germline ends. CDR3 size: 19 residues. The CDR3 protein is CASSSRGEKNHRNTDTQYF. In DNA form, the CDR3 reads TGTGCCAGCAGCTCTCGTGGGGAAAAAAACCATCGGAACACAGATACGCAGTATTTT.

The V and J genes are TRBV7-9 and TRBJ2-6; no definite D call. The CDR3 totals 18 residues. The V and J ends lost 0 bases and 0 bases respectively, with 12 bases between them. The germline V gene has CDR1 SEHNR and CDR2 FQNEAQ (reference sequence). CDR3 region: CASSLAQIYFSGANVLTF. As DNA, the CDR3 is TGTGCCAGCAGCTTAGCCCAGATTTATTTCTCTGGGGCCAACGTCCTGACTTTC.

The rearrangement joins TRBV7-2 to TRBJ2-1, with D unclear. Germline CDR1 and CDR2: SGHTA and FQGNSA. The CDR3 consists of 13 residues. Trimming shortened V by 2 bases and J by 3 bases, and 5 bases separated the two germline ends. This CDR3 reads CASSLWLYNEQFF. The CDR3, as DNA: TGTGCCAGCAGCTTATGGCTCTACAATGAGCAGTTCTTC. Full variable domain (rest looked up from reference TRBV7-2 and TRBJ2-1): GAGVSQSPSNKVTEKGKDVELRCDPISGHTALYWYRQSLGQGLEFLIYFQGNSAPDKSGLPSDRFSAERTGGSVSTLTIQRTQQEDSAVYLCASSLWLYNEQFFGPGTRLTVL.

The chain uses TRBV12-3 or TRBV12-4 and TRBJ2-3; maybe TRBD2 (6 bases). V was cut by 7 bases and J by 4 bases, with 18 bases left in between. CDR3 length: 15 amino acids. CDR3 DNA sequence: TGTGCCAGCACCATTTTTCCCACGGGGGCAGATACGCAGTATTTT. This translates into CASTIFPTGADTQYF.

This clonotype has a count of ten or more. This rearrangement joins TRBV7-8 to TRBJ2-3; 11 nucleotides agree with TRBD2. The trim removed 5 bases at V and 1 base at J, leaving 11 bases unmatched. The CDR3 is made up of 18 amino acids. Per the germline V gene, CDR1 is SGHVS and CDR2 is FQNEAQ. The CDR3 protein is CASSPNLGTSGRTDTQYF. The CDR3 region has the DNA TGTGCCAGCAGCCCAAACCTCGGGACTAGCGGACGCACAGATACGCAGTATTTT.

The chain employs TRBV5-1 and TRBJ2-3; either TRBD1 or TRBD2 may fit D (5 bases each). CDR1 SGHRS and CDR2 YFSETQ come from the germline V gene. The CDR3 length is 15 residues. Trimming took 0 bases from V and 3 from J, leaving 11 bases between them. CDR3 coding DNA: TGCGCCAGCAGCTTGGAGGTCTGGGGGACAGATACGCAGTATTTT. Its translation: CASSLEVWGTDTQYF.

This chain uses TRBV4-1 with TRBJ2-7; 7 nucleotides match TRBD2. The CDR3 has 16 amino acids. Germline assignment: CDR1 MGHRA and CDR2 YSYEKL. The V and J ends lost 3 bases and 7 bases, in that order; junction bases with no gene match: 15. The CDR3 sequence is CASSHDLAGQAEEQYF. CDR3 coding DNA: TGCGCCAGCAGCCACGACTTAGCGGGCCAGGCGGAAGAGCAGTACTTC.

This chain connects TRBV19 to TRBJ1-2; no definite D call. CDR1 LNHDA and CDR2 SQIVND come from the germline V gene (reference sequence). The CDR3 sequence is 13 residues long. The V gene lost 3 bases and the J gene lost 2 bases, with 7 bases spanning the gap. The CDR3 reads CASSMISNYGYTF. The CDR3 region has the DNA TGTGCCAGTAGTATGATCTCCAACTATGGCTACACCTTC.

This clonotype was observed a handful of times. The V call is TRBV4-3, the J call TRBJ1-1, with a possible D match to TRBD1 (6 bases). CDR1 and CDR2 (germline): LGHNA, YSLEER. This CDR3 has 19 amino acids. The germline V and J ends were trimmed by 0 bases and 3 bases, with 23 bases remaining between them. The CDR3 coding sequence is TGCGCCAGCAGCCAAGACGCAGGGACATTCCTTCATGAGGACACTGAAGCTTTCTTT. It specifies CASSQDAGTFLHEDTEAFF.

CDR3 sequence: CASSTREGPLHF. The CDR3 DNA follows: TGTGCCAGCAGCACTCGGGAGGGTCCCCTCCACTTT. The chain combines TRBV7-9 with TRBJ1-6, with D unclear. Trimming pared 5 bases from V and 13 bases from J, leaving 12 bases between. Looked up from germline, CDR1 is SEHNR and CDR2 is FQNEAQ (reference sequence). CDR3 length equals 12 residues.